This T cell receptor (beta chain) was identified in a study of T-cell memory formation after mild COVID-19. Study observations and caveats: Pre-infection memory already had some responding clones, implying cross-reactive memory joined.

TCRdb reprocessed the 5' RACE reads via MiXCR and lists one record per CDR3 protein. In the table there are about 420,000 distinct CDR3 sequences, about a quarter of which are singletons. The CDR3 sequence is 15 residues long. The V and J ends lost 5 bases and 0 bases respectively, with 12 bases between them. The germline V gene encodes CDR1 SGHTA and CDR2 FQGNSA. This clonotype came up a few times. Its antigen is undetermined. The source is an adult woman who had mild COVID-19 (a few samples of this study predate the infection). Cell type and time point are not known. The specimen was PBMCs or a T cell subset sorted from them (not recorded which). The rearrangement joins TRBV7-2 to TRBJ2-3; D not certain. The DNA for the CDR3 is TGTGCCAGCAGCCCAAGGTTGACTAGCACAGATACGCAGTATTTT. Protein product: CASSPRLTSTDTQYF.